This T cell receptor beta chain was recorded in a study of T cell repertoires in cytomegalovirus infection. Study as a whole: CMV infection and matching HLA type were both indicated by public TCR beta signatures.

In the case of this clonotype: The target antigen is unknown.

Broader study findings: CMV carriers having the relevant HLA were flagged by cumulative public TCR beta family frequency.

CDR3 size: 18 residues. The V end lost 4 bases, the J end lost 2 bases, and 22 bases lay between the germline ends. The germline V gene encodes CDR1 SGHDN and CDR2 FVKESK. One entry per CDR3 protein results from TCRdb running MiXCR on the reads. Here the sample spans fewer than 900,000 distinct CDR3 sequences, 25% to 30% being singletons. The V gene is TRBV14, the J gene TRBJ2-3, with TRBD2 as a possible D gene (5 bases). The material was cultured CD8+ T cells from PBMCs, obtained from culture after CMV antigen stimulation. The sequence was collected from a human donor in good health (CMV status not recorded). Some clones in this sample may be carry-over from other donors' samples. For the CDR3, the DNA is TGTGCCAGCAGCCCCCCCTCAGCGGACGTACCGTTCACAGATACGCAGTATTTT. Its translation is CASSPPSADVPFTDTQYF.